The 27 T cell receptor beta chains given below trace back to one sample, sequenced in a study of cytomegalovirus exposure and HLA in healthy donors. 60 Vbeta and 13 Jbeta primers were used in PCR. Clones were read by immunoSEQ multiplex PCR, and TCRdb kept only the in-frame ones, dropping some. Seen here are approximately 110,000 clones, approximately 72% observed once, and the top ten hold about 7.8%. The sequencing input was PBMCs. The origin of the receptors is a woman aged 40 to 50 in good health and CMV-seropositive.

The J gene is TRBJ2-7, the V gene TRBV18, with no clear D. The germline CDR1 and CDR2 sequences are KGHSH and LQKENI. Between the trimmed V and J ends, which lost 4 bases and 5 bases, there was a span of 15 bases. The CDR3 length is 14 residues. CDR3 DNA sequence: TGTGCCAGCTCACACCCTTCACGGGTCGACGAGCAGTACTTC. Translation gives CASSHPSRVDEQYF.

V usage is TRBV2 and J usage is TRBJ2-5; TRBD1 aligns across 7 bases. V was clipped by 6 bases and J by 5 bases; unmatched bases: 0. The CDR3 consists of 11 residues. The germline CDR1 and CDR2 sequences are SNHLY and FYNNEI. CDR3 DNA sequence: TGTGCCAGCAGACAGGGGGAGACCCAGTACTTC. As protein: CASRQGETQYF.

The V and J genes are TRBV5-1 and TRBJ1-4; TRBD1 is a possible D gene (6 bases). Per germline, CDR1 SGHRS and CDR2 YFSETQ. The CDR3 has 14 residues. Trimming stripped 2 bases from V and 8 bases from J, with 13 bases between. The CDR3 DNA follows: TGCGCCAGCAGCTTAACAGGGTCGGGAGAAAAACTGTTTTTT. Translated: CASSLTGSGEKLFF.

This chain's CDR3 is CASSLPGRSNTEAFF. CDR3 nucleotides: TGTGCCAGCAGCCTGCCGGGGAGGTCGAACACTGAAGCTTTCTTT. The gene calls are TRBV7-2 and TRBJ1-1; D gene unclear. Germline V lookup: CDR1 SGHTA, CDR2 FQGNSA. CDR3 length equals 15 residues. Between the trimmed V and J ends, which lost 5 bases and 1 base, there was a span of 14 bases.

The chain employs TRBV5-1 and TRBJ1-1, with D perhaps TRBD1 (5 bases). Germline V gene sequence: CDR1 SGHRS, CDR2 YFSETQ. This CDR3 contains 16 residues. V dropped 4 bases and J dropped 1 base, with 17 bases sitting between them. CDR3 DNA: TGCGCCAGCAGCCTGTCGATGAGCGGGGGGAACACTGAAGCTTTCTTT. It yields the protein CASSLSMSGGNTEAFF. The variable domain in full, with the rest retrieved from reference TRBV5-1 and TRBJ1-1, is KAGVTQTPRYLIKTRGQQVTLSCSPISGHRSVSWYQQTPGQGLQFLFEYFSETQRNKGNFPGRFSGRQFSNSRSEMNVSTLELGDSALYLCASSLSMSGGNTEAFFGQGTRLTVV.

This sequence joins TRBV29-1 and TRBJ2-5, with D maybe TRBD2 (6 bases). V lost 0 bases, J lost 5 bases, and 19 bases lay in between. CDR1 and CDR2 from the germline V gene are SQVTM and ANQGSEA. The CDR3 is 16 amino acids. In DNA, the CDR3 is TGCAGCGTTGAAGATCAGTGGGGAGGAAGGCAGGAGACCCAGTACTTC. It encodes CSVEDQWGGRQETQYF.

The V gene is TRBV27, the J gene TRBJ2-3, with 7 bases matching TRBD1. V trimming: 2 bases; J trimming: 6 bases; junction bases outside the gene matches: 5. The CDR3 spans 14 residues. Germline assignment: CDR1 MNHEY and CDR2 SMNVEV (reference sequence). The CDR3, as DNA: TGTGCCAGCAGTTTACAGATCAGGGGGGATACGCAGTATTTT. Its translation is CASSLQIRGDTQYF.

In DNA, the CDR3 is TGTGCCAGTATCCTCGGCGGGGCCGACACTGAAGCTTTCTTT. It encodes CASILGGADTEAFF. The gene calls are TRBV19 and TRBJ1-1; the D gene is possibly TRBD1 (5 bases). Germline-derived CDR1 and CDR2 are LNHDA and SQIVND (reference sequence). Trimming left V 7 bases short and J 3 bases short, with 15 bases between. CDR3 length equals 14 residues.

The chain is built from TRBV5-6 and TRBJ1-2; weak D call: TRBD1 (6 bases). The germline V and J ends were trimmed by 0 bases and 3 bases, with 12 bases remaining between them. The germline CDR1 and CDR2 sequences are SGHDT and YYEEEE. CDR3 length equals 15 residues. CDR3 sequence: CASSLADSIYYGYTF. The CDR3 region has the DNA TGTGCCAGCAGCTTGGCGGACAGCATTTACTATGGCTACACCTTC.

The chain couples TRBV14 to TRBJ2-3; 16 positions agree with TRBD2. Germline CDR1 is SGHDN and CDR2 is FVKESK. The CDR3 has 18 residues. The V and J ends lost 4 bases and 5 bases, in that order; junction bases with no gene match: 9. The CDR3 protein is CASSRYGTSGGAKDTQYF. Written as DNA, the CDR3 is TGTGCCAGCAGCCGTTACGGGACTAGCGGGGGGGCCAAAGATACGCAGTATTTT.

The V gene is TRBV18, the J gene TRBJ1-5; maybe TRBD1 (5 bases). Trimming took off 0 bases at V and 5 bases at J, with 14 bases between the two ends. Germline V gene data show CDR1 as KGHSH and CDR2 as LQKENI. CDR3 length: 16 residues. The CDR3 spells CASSPPLAGRDQPQHF. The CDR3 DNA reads TGTGCCAGCTCACCACCGTTGGCAGGGAGGGATCAGCCCCAGCATTTT.

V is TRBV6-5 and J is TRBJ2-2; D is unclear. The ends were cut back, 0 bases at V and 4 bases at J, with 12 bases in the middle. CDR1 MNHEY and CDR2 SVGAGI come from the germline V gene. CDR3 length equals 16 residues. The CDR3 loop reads CASSYSQALGTGELFF. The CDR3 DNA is TGTGCCAGCAGTTACTCCCAGGCTCTGGGCACCGGGGAGCTGTTTTTT.

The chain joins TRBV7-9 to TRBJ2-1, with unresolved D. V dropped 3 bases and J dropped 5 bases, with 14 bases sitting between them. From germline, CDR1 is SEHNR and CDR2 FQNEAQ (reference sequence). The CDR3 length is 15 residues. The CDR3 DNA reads TGTGCCAGCAGCTTCCCGACTGAACACAACAATGAGCAGTTCTTC. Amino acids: CASSFPTEHNNEQFF. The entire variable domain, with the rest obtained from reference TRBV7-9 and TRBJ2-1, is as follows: DTGVSQNPRHKITKRGQNVTFRCDPISEHNRLYWYRQTLGQGPEFLTYFQNEAQLEKSRLLSDRFSAERPKGSFSTLEIQRTEQGDSAMYLCASSFPTEHNNEQFFGPGTRLTVL.

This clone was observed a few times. The CDR3 DNA is TGTGCCAGCAGTGAGCGGGGGGGCACCGGGGAGCTGTTTTTT. This translates into CASSERGGTGELFF. The V and J genes are TRBV6-4 and TRBJ2-2, with 9 bases lining up with TRBD2. The CDR3 sequence is 14 residues long. Per the germline V gene, CDR1 is MRHNA and CDR2 is SNTAGT. The junction had 0 bases not matched to a gene; V was cut back by 3 bases and J by 4 bases.

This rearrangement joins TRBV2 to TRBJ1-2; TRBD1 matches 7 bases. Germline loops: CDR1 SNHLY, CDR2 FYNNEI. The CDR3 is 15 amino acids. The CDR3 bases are TGTGCTAGCTCCCGTGAGGGGGCAGGCAGGTATGGCTACACCTTC. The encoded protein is CASSREGAGRYGYTF.

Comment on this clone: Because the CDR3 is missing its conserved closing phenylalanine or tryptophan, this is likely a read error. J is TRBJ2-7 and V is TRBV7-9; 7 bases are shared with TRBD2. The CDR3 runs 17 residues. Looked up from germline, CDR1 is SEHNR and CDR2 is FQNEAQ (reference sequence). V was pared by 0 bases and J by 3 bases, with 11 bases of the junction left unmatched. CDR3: CASSLAPASGGGYEQYL. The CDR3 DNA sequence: TGTGCCAGCAGCTTAGCCCCAGCTAGCGGTGGAGGCTACGAGCAGTACCTC.

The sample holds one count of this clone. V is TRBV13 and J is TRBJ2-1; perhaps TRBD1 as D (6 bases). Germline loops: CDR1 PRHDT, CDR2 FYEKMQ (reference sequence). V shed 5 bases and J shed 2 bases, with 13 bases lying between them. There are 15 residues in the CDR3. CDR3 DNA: TGTGCCAGCAGCGGATCGGACAGCCCCTACAATGAGCAGTTCTTC. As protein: CASSGSDSPYNEQFF.

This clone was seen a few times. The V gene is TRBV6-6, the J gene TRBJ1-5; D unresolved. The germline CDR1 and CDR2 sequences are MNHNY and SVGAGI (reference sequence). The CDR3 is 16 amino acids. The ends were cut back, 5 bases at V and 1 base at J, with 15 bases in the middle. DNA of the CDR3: TGTGCCAGCAGTCCCGGGTGGGGAGGGAGCAATCAGCCCCAGCATTTT. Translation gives CASSPGWGGSNQPQHF.

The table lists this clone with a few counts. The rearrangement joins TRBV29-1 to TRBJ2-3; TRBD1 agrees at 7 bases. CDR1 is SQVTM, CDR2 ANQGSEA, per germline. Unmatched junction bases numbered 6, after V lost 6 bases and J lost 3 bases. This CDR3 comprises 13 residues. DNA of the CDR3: TGCAGCGTCCACGACAGGGAAACAGATACGCAGTATTTT. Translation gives CSVHDRETDTQYF.

In DNA, the CDR3 is TGTGCCAGCAGTTACTCGGGACAGCGGTTCTATGGCTACACCTTC. This translates into CASSYSGQRFYGYTF. V and J are TRBV6-5 and TRBJ1-2; 7 bases are a match to TRBD1. Germline CDR1 MNHEY, CDR2 SVGAGI. This CDR3 is built from 15 residues. V lost 0 bases to trimming and J lost 4 bases; unmatched junction nucleotides: 5.

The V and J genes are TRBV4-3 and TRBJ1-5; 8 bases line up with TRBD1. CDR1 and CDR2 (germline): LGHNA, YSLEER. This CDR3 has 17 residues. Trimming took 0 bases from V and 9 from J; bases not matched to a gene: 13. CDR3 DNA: TGCGCCAGCAGCCAAGAGTTAGCAGAGACAGGGGCCCTGCCCCAGCATTTT. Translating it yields CASSQELAETGALPQHF.

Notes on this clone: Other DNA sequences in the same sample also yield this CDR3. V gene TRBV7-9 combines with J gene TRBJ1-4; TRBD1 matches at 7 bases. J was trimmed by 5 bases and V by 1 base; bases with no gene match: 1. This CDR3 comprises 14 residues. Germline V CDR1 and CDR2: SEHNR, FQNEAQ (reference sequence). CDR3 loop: CASSLGGGNEKLFF. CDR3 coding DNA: TGTGCCAGCAGCTTAGGAGGGGGCAATGAAAAACTGTTTTTT. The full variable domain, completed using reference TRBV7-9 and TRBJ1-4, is DTGVSQNPRHKITKRGQNVTFRCDPISEHNRLYWYRQTLGQGPEFLTYFQNEAQLEKSRLLSDRFSAERPKGSFSTLEIQRTEQGDSAMYLCASSLGGGNEKLFFGSGTQLSVL.

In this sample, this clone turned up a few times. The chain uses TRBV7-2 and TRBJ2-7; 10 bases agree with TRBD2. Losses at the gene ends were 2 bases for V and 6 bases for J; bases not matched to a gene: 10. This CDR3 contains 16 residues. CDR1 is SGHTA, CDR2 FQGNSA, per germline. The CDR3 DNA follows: TGTGCCAGCAGCTTATCCAGCGGGGGGGCCTTCGGCGAGCAGTACTTC. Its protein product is CASSLSSGGAFGEQYF.

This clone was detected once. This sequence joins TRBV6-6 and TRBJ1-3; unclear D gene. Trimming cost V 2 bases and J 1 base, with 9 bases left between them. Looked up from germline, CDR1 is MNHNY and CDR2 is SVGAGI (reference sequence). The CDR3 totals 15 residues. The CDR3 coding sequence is TGTGCCAGCAGTTACGGGTCGGAGTCTGGAAACACCATATATTTT. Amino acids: CASSYGSESGNTIYF.

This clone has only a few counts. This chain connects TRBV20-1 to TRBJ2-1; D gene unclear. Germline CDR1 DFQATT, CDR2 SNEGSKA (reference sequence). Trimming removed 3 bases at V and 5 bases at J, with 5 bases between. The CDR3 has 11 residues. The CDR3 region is CSASRNNEQFF. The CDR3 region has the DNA TGCAGTGCTAGTAGAAACAATGAGCAGTTCTTC.

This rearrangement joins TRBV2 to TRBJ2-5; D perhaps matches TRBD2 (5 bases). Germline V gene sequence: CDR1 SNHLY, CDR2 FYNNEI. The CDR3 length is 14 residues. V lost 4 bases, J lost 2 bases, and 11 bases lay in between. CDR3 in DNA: TGTGCCAGCAGTGCGATGGGAGAGCAAGAGACCCAGTACTTC. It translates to CASSAMGEQETQYF.

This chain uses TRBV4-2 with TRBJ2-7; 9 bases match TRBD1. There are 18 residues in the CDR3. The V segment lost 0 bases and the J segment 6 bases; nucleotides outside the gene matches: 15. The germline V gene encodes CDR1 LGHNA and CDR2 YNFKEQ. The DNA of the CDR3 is TGTGCCAGCAGCCAAGATGGACCCGCGGGACAGGGAAGGCCCGAGCAGTACTTC. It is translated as CASSQDGPAGQGRPEQYF.